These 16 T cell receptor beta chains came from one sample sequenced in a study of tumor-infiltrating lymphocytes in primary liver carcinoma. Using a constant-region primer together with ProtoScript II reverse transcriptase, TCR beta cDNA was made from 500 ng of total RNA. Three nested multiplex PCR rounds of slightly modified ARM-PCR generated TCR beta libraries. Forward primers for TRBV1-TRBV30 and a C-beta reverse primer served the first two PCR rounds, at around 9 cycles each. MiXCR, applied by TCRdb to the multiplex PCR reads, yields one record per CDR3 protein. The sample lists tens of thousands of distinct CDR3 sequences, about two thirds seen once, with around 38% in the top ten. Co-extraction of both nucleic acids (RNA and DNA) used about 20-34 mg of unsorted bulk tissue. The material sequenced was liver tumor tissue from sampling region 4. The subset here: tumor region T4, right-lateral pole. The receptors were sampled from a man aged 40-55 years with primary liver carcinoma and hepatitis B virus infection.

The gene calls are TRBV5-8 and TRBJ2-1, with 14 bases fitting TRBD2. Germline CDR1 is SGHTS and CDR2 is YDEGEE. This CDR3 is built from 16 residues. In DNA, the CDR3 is TGTGGCAGTGGCTTGGGACTAGCGGGAGTGAAGAATGAGCAGTTCTTC. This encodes CGSGLGLAGVKNEQFF.

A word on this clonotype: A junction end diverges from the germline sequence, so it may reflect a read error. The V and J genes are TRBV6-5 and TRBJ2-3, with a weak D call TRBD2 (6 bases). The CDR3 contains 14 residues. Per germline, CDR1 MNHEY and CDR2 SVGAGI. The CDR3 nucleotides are TGTGCCAGCAGGTGGGACTTTAGCACAGATATGCAGTATTTT. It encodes CASRWDFSTDMQYF.

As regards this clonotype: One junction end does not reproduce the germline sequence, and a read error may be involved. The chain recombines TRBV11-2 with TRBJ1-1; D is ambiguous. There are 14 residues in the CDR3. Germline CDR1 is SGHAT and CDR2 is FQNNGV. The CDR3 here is CASSAGTLKTEAFF. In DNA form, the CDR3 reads TGTGCAAGCAGCGCCGGTACCTTGAAAACTGAAGCTTTCTTT.

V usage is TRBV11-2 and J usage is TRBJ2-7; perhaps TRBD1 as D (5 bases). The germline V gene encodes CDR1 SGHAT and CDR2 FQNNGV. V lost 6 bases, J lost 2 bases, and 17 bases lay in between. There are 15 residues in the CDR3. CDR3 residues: CASSQRTLRTYEQYF. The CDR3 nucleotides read TGTGCCAGCAGTCAAAGGACATTGAGAACCTACGAGCAGTACTTC.

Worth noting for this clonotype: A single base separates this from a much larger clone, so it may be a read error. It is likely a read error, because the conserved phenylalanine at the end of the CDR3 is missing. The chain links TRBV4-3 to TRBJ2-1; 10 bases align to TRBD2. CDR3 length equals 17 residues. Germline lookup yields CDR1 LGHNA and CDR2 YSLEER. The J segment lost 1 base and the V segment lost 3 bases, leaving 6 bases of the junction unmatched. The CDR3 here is CASSQDLAGASYNEQFL. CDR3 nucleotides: TGCGCCAGCAGCCAGGACCTAGCGGGAGCTTCCTACAATGAGCAGTTCCTC.

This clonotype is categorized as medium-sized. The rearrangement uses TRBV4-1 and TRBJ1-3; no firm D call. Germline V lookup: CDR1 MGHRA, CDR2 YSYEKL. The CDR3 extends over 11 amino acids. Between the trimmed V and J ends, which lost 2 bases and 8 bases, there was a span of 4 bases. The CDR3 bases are TGCGCCAGCAGCCAATCGGACACCATATATTTT. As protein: CASSQSDTIYF.

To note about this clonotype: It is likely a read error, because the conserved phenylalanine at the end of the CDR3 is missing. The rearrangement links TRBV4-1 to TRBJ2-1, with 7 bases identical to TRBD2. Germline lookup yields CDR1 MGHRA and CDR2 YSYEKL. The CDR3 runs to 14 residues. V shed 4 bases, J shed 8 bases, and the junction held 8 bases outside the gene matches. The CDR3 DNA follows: TGCGCCAGCAGCCGGGCGGGAGCGTACGATGAGCAGTTCTTA. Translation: CASSRAGAYDEQFL.

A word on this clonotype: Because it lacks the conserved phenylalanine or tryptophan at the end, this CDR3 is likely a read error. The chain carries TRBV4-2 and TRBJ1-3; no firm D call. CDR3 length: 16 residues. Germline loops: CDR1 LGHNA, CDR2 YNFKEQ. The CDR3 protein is CASSQDVGLAGNTIYC. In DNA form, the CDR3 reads TGTGCCAGCAGTCAAGATGTAGGCCTCGCTGGAAACACCATATATTGT.

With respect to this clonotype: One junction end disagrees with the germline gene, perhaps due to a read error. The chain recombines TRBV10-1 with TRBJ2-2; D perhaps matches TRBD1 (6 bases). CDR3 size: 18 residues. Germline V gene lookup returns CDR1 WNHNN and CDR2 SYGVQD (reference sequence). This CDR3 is CASELSGIGGSNTGELFF. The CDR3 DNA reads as TGTGCCAGTGAACTATCGGGGATAGGGGGAAGTAACACCGGGGAGCTGTTTTTT.

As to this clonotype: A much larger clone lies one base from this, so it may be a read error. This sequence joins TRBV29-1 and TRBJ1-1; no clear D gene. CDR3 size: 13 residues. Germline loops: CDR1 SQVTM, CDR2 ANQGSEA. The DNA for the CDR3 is TGCAGCGCCGGGTACGGGCTGAACACTGATGCTTTCTTT. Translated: CSAGYGLNTDAFF.

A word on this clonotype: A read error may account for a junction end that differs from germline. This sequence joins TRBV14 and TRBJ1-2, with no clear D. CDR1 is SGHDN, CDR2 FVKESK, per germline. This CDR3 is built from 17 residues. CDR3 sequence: CAYSQRHHPQEHYGYTF. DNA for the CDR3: TGTGCCTACAGCCAACGACATCACCCTCAAGAGCACTATGGCTATACCTTC. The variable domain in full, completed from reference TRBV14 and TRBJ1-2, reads EAGVTQFPSHSVIEKGQTVTLRCDPISGHDNLYWYRRVMGKEIKFLLHFVKESKQDESGMPNNRFLAERTGGTYSTLKVQPAELEDSGVYFCAYSQRHHPQEHYGYTFGSGTRLTVV.

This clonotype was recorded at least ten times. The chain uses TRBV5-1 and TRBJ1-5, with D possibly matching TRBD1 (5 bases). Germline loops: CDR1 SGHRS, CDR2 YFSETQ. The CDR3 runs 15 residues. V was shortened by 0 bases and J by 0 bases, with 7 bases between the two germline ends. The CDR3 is CASSLGGTSNQPQHF. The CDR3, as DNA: TGCGCCAGCAGCTTGGGGGGGACTAGCAATCAGCCCCAGCATTTT.

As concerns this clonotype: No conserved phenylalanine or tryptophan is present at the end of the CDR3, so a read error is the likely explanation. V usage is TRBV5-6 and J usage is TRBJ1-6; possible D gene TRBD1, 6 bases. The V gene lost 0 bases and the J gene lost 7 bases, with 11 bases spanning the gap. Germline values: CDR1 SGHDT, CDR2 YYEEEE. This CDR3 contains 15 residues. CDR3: CASSLAGQRNSPLHL. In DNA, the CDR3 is TGTGCCAGCAGCTTGGCTGGACAGCGCAATTCACCCCTCCACCTT.

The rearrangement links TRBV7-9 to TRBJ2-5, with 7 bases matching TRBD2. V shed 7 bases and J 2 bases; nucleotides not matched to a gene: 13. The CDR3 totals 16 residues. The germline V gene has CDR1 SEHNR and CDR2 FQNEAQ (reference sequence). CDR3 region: CASNKLTSWRQETQYF. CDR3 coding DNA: TGTGCCAGCAACAAACTGACTAGCTGGAGGCAAGAGACCCAGTACTTC.

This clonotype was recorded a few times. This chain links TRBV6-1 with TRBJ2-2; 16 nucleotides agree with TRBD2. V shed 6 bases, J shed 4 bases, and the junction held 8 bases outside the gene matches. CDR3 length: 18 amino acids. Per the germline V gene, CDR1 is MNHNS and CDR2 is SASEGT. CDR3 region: CASREGLAGGLGTGELFF. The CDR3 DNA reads TGTGCCAGCAGGGAGGGACTAGCGGGAGGGCTCGGCACCGGGGAGCTGTTTTTT.

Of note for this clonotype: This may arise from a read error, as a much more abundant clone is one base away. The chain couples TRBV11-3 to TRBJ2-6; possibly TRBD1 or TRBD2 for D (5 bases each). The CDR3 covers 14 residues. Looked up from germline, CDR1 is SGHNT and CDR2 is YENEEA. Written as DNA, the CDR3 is TGTGCCAGCAGCCCCAGGGCCGGGGCCAACCTCCTGACTTTC. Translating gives CASSPRAGANLLTF.